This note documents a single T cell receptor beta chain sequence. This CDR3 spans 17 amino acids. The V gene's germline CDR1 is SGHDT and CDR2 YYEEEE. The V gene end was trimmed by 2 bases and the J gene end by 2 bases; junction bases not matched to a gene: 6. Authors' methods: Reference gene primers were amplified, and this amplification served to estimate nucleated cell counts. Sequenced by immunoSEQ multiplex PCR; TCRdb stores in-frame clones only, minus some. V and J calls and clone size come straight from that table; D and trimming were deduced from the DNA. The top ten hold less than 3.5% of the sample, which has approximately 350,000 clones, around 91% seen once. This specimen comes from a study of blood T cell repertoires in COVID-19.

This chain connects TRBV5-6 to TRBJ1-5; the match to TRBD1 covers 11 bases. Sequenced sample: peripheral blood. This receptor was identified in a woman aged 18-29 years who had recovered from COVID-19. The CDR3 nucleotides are TGTGCCAGCAGCTTTGGACAGGGGGCAAGAGGCAATCAGCCCCAGCATTTT. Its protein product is CASSFGQGARGNQPQHF.